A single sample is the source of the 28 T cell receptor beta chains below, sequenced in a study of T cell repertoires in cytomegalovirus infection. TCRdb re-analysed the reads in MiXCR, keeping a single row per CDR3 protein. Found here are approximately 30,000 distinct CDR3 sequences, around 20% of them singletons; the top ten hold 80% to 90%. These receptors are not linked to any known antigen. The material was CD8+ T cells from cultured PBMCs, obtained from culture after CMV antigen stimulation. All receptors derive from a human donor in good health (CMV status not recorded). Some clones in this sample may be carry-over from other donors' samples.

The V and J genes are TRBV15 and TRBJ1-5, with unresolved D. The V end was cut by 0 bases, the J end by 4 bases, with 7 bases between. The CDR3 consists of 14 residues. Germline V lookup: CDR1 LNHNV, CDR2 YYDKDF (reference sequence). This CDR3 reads CATSREGGNQPQHF. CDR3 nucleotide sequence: TGTGCCACCAGCAGAGAGGGAGGGAATCAGCCCCAGCATTTT.

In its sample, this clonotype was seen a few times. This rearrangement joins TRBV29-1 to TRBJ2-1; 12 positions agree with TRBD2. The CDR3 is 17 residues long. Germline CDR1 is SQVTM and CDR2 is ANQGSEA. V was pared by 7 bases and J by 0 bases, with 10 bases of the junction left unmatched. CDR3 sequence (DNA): TGCAGCGCCGCCAGGACTAGCGGGGCTCGCTCCTACAATGAGCAGTTCTTC. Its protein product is CSAARTSGARSYNEQFF.

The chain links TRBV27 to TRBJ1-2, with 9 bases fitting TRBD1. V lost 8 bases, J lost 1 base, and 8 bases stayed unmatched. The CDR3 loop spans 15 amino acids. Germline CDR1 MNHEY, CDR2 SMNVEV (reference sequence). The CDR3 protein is CASREQGAFNYGYTF. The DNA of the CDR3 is TGTGCCAGCCGCGAACAGGGGGCTTTTAACTATGGCTACACCTTC.

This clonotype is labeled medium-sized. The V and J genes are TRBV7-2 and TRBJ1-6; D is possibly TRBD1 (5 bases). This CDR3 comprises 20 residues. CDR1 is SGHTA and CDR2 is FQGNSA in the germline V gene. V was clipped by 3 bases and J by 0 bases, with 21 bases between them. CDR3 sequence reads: CASSLGLGTHSSSYNSPLHF. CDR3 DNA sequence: TGTGCCAGCAGCTTGGGGCTGGGGACTCACTCCAGCTCCTATAATTCACCCCTCCACTTT.

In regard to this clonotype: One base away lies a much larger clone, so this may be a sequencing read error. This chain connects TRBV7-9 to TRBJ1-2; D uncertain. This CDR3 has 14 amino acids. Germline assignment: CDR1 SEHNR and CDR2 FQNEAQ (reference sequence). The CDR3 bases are TGTGCCAGCATCCAACTCCCTAACGGCTATAGCTACACCTTC. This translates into CASIQLPNGYSYTF.

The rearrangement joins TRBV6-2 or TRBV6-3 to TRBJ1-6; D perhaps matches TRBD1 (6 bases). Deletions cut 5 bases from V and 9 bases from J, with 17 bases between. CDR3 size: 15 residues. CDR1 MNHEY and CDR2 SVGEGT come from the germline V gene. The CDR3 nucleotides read TGTGCCAGCAGTCCCCATGGGGACACCCCTTCACCCCTCCACTTT. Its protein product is CASSPHGDTPSPLHF.

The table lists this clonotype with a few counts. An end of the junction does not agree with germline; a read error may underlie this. The CDR3 coding sequence is TGTGCCAGCAGCTTACTGGGACAGGGTGTCTACTCTGGAGACACCATATATTTT. Protein: CASSLLGQGVYSGDTIYF. The chain links TRBV7-3 to TRBJ1-3; 9 bases align to TRBD1. The length of the CDR3 is 18 residues. Germline loops: CDR1 SGHTA, CDR2 FQGTGA.

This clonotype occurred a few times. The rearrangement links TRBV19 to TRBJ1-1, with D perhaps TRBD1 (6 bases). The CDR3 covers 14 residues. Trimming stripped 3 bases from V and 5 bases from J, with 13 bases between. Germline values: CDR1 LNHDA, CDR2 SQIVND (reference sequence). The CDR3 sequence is CASSIAQGQTEAFF. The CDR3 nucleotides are TGTGCCAGTAGTATCGCACAGGGTCAGACTGAAGCTTTCTTT.

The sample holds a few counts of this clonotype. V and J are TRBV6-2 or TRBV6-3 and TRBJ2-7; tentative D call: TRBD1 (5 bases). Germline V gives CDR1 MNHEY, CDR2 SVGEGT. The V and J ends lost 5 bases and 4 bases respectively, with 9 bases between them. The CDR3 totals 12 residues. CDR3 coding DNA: TGTGCCAGCAGTCACGACAGATACGAGCAGTACTTC. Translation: CASSHDRYEQYF.

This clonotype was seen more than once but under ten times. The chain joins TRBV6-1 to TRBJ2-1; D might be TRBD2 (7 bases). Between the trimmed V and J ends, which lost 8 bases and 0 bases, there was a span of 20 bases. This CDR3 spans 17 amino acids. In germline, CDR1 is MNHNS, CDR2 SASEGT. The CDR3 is CASAKGGAGYSYNEQFF. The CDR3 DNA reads TGTGCCAGCGCCAAGGGGGGGGCAGGGTACTCCTACAATGAGCAGTTCTTC.

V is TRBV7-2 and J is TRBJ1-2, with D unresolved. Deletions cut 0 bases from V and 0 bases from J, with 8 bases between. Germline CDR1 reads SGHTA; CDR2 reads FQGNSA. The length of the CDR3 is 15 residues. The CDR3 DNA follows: TGTGCCAGCAGCTTAGCCGGAACCCCTAACTATGGCTACACCTTC. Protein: CASSLAGTPNYGYTF.

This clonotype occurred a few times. CDR3 loop: CASSLDWGTSGTRNNEQFF. The CDR3 DNA reads TGTGCCAGCAGCTTAGACTGGGGGACTAGCGGGACCCGCAACAATGAGCAGTTCTTC. The rearrangement links TRBV11-3 to TRBJ2-1; 13 bases are a match to TRBD2. The CDR3 consists of 19 residues. From germline, CDR1 is SGHNT and CDR2 YENEEA. The V and J ends lost 0 bases and 5 bases, in that order; junction bases with no gene match: 10.

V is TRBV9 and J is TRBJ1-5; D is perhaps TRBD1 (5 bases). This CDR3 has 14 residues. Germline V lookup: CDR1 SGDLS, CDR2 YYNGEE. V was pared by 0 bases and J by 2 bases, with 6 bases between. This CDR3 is CASSVGGGNQPQHF. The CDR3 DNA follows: TGTGCCAGCAGCGTAGGAGGGGGCAATCAGCCCCAGCATTTT.

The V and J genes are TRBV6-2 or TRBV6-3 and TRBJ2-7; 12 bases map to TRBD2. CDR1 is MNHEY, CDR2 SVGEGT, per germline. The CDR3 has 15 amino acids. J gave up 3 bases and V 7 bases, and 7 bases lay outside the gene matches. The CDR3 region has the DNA TGTGCCAGCAAAAGACTAGCGGGGGAGATCTACGAGCAGTACTTC. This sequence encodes CASKRLAGEIYEQYF.

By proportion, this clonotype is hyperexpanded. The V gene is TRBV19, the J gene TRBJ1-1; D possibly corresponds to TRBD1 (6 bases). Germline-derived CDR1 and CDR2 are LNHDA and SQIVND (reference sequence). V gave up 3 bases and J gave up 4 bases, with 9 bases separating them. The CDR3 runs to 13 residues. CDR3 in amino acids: CASSMEGGTEAFF. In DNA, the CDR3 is TGTGCCAGTAGTATGGAGGGGGGCACTGAAGCTTTCTTT.

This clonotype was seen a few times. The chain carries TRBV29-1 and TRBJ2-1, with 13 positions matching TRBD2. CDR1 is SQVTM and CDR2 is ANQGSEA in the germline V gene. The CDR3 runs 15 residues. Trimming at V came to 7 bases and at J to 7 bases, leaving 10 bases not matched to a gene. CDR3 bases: TGCAGCGGGGACACTCCGGGACTAGCGGGGAATGAGCAGTTCTTC. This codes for CSGDTPGLAGNEQFF.

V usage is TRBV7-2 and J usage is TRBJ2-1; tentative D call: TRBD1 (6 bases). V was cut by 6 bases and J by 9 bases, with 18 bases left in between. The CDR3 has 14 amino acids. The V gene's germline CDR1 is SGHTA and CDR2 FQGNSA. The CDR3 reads CASRSEGDFGEQFF. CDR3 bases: TGTGCCAGCAGATCAGAGGGGGATTTCGGTGAGCAGTTCTTC.

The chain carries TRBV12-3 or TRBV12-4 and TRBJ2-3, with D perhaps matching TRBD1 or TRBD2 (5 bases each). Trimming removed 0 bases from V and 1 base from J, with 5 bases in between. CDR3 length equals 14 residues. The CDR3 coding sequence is TGTGCCAGCAGTTTAGCGGGGGGCACAGATACGCAGTATTTT. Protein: CASSLAGGTDTQYF.

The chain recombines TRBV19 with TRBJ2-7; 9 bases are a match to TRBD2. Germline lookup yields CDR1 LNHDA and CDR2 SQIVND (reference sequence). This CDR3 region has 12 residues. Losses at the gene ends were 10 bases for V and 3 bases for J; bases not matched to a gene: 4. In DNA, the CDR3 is TGTGCCACCGGCGGGGGGGACTACGAGCAGTACTTC. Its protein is CATGGGDYEQYF.

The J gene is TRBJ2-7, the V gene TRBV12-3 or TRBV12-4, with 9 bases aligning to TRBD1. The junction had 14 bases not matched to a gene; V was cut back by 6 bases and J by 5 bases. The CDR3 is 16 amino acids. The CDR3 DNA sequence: TGTGCCAGCAGCCCCGTCCCCTTGGACAGGGGACACGAGCAGTACTTC. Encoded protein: CASSPVPLDRGHEQYF.

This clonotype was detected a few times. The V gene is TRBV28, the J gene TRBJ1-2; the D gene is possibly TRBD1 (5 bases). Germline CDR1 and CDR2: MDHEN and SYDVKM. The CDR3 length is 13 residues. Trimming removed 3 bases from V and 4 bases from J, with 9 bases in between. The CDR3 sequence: CASSFSQGYGYTF. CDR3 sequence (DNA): TGTGCCAGCAGTTTTAGTCAGGGCTATGGCTACACCTTC.

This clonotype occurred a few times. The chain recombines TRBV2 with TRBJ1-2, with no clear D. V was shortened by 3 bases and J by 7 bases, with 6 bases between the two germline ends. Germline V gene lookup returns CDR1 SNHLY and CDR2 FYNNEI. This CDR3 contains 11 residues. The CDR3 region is CASSDQPGYTF. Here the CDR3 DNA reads TGTGCCAGCAGTGACCAGCCTGGCTACACCTTC.

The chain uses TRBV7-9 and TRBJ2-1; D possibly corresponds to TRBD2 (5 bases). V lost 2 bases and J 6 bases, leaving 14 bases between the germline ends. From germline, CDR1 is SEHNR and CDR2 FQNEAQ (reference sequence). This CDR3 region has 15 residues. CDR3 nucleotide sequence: TGTGCCAGCAGCTTACCGGGGTCCGCTATCAATGAGCAGTTCTTC. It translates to CASSLPGSAINEQFF. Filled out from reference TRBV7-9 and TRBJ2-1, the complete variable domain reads DTGVSQNPRHKITKRGQNVTFRCDPISEHNRLYWYRQTLGQGPEFLTYFQNEAQLEKSRLLSDRFSAERPKGSFSTLEIQRTEQGDSAMYLCASSLPGSAINEQFFGPGTRLTVL.

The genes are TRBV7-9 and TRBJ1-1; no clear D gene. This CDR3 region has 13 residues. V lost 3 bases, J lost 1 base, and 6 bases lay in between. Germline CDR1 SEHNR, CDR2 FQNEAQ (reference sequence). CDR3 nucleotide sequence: TGTGCCAGCAGCTTGAGTCAGAACACTGAAGCTTTCTTT. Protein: CASSLSQNTEAFF.

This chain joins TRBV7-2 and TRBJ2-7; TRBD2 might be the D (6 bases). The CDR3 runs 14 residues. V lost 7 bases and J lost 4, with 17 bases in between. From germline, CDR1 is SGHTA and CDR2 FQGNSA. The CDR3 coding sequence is TGTGCCAGCAAACTTAGCGGCGGGTTGTACGAGCAGTACTTC. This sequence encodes CASKLSGGLYEQYF.

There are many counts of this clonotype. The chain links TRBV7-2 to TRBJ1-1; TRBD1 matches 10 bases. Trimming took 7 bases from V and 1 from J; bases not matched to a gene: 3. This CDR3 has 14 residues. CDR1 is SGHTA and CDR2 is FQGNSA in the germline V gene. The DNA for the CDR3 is TGTGCCAGCAACCGGGACAGGGGGAACACTGAAGCTTTCTTT. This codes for CASNRDRGNTEAFF.

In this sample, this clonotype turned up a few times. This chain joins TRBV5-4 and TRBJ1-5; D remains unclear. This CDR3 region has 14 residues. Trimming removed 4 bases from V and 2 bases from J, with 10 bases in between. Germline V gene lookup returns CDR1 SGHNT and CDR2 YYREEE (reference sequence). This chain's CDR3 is CASSHGAGNQPQHF. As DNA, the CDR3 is TGTGCCAGCAGCCACGGCGCAGGCAATCAGCCCCAGCATTTT.

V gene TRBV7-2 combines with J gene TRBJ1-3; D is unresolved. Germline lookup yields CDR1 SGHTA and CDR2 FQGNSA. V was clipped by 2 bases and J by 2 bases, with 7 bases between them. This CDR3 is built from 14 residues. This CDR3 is CASSLSGTGNTIYF. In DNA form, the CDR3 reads TGTGCCAGCAGCTTAAGCGGGACTGGAAACACCATATATTTT. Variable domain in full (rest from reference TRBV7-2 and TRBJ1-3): GAGVSQSPSNKVTEKGKDVELRCDPISGHTALYWYRQSLGQGLEFLIYFQGNSAPDKSGLPSDRFSAERTGGSVSTLTIQRTQQEDSAVYLCASSLSGTGNTIYFGEGSWLTVV.